Shown below are 17 T cell receptor beta chains from a single sample sequenced in a study of vaccination and CD4 T cells after COVID-19. The Oncomine TCR Beta short-read assay was applied to DNA of cultured CD4+ T cells. Using its own MiXCR run on the PCR reads, TCRdb lists one record per CDR3 protein. The data contain under 11,000 distinct CDR3 sequences, around 60% of them singletons. Their recognized antigens are unknown. Described treatment: roughly 10-day PBMC culture with coronavirus spike peptide pools or control peptides (ViraFEST assay). Sequencing used CD4+ T cells from blood, cultured in vitro. These receptors all stem from a human donor who had recovered from COVID-19.

Concerning this clonotype itself: Mismatch with germline at one junction end may stem from a read error. The chain employs TRBV25-1 and TRBJ2-7; no clear D gene. The CDR3 totals 12 residues. The V gene's germline CDR1 is MGHDK and CDR2 SYGVNS. CDR3 DNA sequence: TGTGCCAGCAGTGAAACTACCTATGAGCAGTACTTC. Translation: CASSETTYEQYF.

This clonotype was seen a handful of times. The CDR3 loop reads CASSWQQDGYTF. CDR3 sequence (DNA): TGTGCCAGCAGCTGGCAACAGGATGGCTACACCTTC. The rearrangement uses TRBV7-2 and TRBJ1-2, with D perhaps matching TRBD1 (5 bases). Germline-derived CDR1 and CDR2 are SGHTA and FQGNSA. This CDR3 region has 12 residues. V lost 4 bases to trimming and J lost 6 bases, with 9 bases between them.

The V gene is TRBV7-9, the J gene TRBJ2-2, with D perhaps matching TRBD1 (5 bases). V lost 4 bases and J lost 4, with 10 bases in between. From germline, CDR1 is SEHNR and CDR2 FQNEAQ (reference sequence). This CDR3 is 14 amino acids long. In DNA, the CDR3 is TGTGCCAGCAGCTCTGGGGCTCGCACCGGGGAGCTGTTTTTT. Its protein is CASSSGARTGELFF.

The chain couples TRBV5-1 to TRBJ1-6; 8 positions agree with TRBD1. Per germline, CDR1 SGHRS and CDR2 YFSETQ. CDR3 length equals 13 residues. J gave up 9 bases and V 4 bases, and 3 bases lay outside the gene matches. In DNA, the CDR3 is TGCGCCAGCAGCCGGGACAGGCCTTCACCCCTCCACTTT. Residues: CASSRDRPSPLHF. Filled out from reference TRBV5-1 and TRBJ1-6, the complete variable domain reads KAGVTQTPRYLIKTRGQQVTLSCSPISGHRSVSWYQQTPGQGLQFLFEYFSETQRNKGNFPGRFSGRQFSNSRSEMNVSTLELGDSALYLCASSRDRPSPLHFGNGTRLTVT.

The chain couples TRBV15 to TRBJ2-7; no clear D gene. Per the germline V gene, CDR1 is LNHNV and CDR2 is YYDKDF (reference sequence). This CDR3 comprises 13 residues. The V gene lost 5 bases and the J gene lost 7 bases, with 15 bases spanning the gap. CDR3 loop: CATSERRAPEQYF. CDR3 DNA: TGTGCCACCAGCGAGAGAAGGGCGCCTGAGCAGTACTTC. The variable domain in full, completed from reference TRBV15 and TRBJ2-7, reads DAMVIQNPRYQVTQFGKPVTLSCSQTLNHNVMYWYQQKSSQAPKLLFHYYDKDFNNEADTPDNFQSRRPNTSFCFLDIRSPGLGDTAMYLCATSERRAPEQYFGPGTRLTVT.

This clonotype was recorded a few times. The gene calls are TRBV28 and TRBJ1-1, with D possibly being TRBD1 (6 bases). With 4 bases removed from V and 1 base from J, the gap between germline ends came to 10 bases. This CDR3 has 14 amino acids. Germline V CDR1 and CDR2: MDHEN, SYDVKM. The chain's CDR3 is CASSSGAQNTEAFF. DNA of the CDR3: TGTGCCAGCAGTTCGGGGGCCCAGAACACTGAAGCTTTCTTT. The full variable domain, completed using reference TRBV28 and TRBJ1-1, is DVKVTQSSRYLVKRTGEKVFLECVQDMDHENMFWYRQDPGLGLRLIYFSYDVKMKEKGDIPEGYSVSREKKERFSLILESASTNQTSMYLCASSSGAQNTEAFFGQGTRLTVV.

The rearrangement links TRBV6-1 to TRBJ1-1; D not resolved. Germline lookup yields CDR1 MNHNS and CDR2 SASEGT. The germline V and J ends were trimmed by 4 bases and 7 bases, with 7 bases remaining between them. The CDR3 has 11 residues. The CDR3 sequence is CASSAWSEAFF. CDR3 in DNA: TGTGCCAGCAGTGCCTGGAGTGAAGCTTTCTTT.

This clonotype was observed a handful of times. The chain couples TRBV6-5 to TRBJ1-5; TRBD1 aligns across 7 bases. The V gene end was trimmed by 0 bases and the J gene end by 5 bases; junction bases not matched to a gene: 4. The germline gives CDR1 MNHEY, CDR2 SVGAGI. This CDR3 has 15 residues. The CDR3 region has the DNA TGTGCCAGCAGTTACTCGACAGGGTCTGATCAGCCCCAGCATTTT. It is translated as CASSYSTGSDQPQHF.

This clonotype was observed a few times. This chain uses TRBV7-9 with TRBJ2-6, with 9 bases that match TRBD1. Per the germline V gene, CDR1 is SEHNR and CDR2 is FQNEAQ (reference sequence). The J segment lost 0 bases and the V segment lost 5 bases, leaving 5 bases of the junction unmatched. The CDR3 extends over 17 amino acids. The CDR3: CASSPGQGRSGANVLTF. CDR3 bases: TGTGCCAGCAGCCCGGGACAGGGCCGCTCTGGGGCCAACGTCCTGACTTTC.

This clonotype is categorized as medium-sized. The gene calls are TRBV28 and TRBJ2-5; 11 nucleotides match TRBD2. CDR1 and CDR2 from the germline V gene are MDHEN and SYDVKM. The CDR3 consists of 16 residues. V lost 6 bases to trimming and J lost 1 base; unmatched junction nucleotides: 7. The DNA of the CDR3 is TGTGCCAGCAGCCTAGCGGGGGGACTAGGCCAAGAGACCCAGTACTTC. It codes for CASSLAGGLGQETQYF.

This clonotype was detected once. The CDR3 nucleotides read TGTGCCAGCAGCTTAGAGAACACCGGGGAGCTGTTTTTT. Residues: CASSLENTGELFF. The rearrangement links TRBV11-3 to TRBJ2-2; D ambiguous. The CDR3 runs to 13 residues. V lost 0 bases and J lost 1, with 0 bases in between. Germline CDR1 SGHNT, CDR2 YENEEA.

In this sample, this clonotype turned up a few times. The V call is TRBV7-2, the J call TRBJ2-7, with no clear D. This CDR3 comprises 13 residues. Trimming removed 1 base from V and 2 bases from J, with 6 bases in between. In germline, CDR1 is SGHTA, CDR2 FQGNSA. The CDR3, as DNA: TGTGCCAGCAGCTTAGTAGGGACCTACGAGCAGTACTTC. Its translation is CASSLVGTYEQYF.

This clonotype occurred a few times. The chain uses TRBV20-1 and TRBJ1-6; D not certain. Trimming removed 0 bases at V and 5 bases at J, with 20 bases between. Germline CDR1 reads DFQATT; CDR2 reads SNEGSKA (reference sequence). This CDR3 contains 18 residues. The CDR3 is CSARDHRWGPVDNSPLHF. In DNA, the CDR3 is TGCAGTGCTAGAGATCATCGGTGGGGTCCTGTTGATAATTCACCCCTCCACTTT.

The chain couples TRBV6-2 or TRBV6-3 to TRBJ2-7; possibly TRBD1 or TRBD2 for D (5 bases each). Germline loops: CDR1 MNHEY, CDR2 SVGEGT. This CDR3 has 13 residues. V was clipped by 6 bases and J by 5 bases, with 14 bases between them. The CDR3 is CASRDGTLNEQYF. CDR3 bases: TGTGCCAGCAGAGACGGGACGCTCAACGAGCAGTACTTC.

This sequence joins TRBV28 and TRBJ1-5; D possibly corresponds to TRBD1 (5 bases). V lost 5 bases to trimming and J lost 0 bases, with 14 bases between them. This CDR3 region has 16 residues. Germline V gene sequence: CDR1 MDHEN, CDR2 SYDVKM. The CDR3 reads CASSETRQGSNQPQHF. The CDR3, as DNA: TGTGCCAGCAGTGAAACTAGGCAGGGTAGCAATCAGCCCCAGCATTTT. Variable domain in full (rest from reference TRBV28 and TRBJ1-5): DVKVTQSSRYLVKRTGEKVFLECVQDMDHENMFWYRQDPGLGLRLIYFSYDVKMKEKGDIPEGYSVSREKKERFSLILESASTNQTSMYLCASSETRQGSNQPQHFGDGTRLSIL.

CDR3 nucleotides: TGCAGTGCCCAGGGCTGGCAAGACGAGCAGTACTTC. This translates into CSAQGWQDEQYF. The chain employs TRBV20-1 and TRBJ2-7, with D perhaps matching TRBD1 (5 bases). The V and J ends lost 6 bases and 5 bases respectively, with 14 bases between them. CDR1 DFQATT and CDR2 SNEGSKA come from the germline V gene (reference sequence). CDR3 length equals 12 residues.

The chain employs TRBV19 and TRBJ1-4; D is perhaps TRBD1 (5 bases). CDR3 length: 14 residues. Germline V gives CDR1 LNHDA, CDR2 SQIVND (reference sequence). Trimming removed 6 bases from V and 7 bases from J, with 15 bases in between. Here the CDR3 DNA reads TGTGCCAGTAGCACATGGGGCGCAGGTGAAAAACTGTTTTTT. Its protein is CASSTWGAGEKLFF.